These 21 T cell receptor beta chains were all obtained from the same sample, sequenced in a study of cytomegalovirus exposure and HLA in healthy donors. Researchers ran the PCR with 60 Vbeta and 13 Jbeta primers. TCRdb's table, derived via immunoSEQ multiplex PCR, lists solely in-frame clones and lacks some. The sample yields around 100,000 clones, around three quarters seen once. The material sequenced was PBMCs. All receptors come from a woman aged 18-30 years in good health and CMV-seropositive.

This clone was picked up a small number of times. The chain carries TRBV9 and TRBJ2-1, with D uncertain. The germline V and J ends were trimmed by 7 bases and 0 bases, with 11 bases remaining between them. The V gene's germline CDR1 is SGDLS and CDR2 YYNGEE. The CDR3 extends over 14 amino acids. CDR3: CASAKWSSYNEQFF. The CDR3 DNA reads TGTGCCAGCGCGAAGTGGAGCTCCTACAATGAGCAGTTCTTC.

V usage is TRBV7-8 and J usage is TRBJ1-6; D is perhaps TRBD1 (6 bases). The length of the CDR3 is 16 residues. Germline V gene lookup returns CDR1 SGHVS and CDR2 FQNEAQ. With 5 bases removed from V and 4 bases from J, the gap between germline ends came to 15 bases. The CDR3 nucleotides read TGTGCCAGCAGCAACCCCAGGGGCTTGTATAATTCACCCCTCCACTTT. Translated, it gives CASSNPRGLYNSPLHF.

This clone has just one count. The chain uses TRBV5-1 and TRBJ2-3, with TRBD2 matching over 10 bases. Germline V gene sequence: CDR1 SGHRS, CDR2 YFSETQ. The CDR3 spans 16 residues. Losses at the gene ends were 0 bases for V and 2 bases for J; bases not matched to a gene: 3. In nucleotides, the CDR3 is TGCGCCAGCAGCTTGGCTAGCGGGGGCCTCACAGATACGCAGTATTTT. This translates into CASSLASGGLTDTQYF.

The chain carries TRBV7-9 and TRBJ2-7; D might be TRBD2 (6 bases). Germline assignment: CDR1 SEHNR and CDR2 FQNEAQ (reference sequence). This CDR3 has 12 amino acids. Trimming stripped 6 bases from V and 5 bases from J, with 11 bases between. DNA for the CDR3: TGTGCCAGCAGTGCCTGGGGGGACGAGCAGTACTTC. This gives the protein CASSAWGDEQYF. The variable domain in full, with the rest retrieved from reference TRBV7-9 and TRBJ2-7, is DTGVSQNPRHKITKRGQNVTFRCDPISEHNRLYWYRQTLGQGPEFLTYFQNEAQLEKSRLLSDRFSAERPKGSFSTLEIQRTEQGDSAMYLCASSAWGDEQYFGPGTRLTVT.

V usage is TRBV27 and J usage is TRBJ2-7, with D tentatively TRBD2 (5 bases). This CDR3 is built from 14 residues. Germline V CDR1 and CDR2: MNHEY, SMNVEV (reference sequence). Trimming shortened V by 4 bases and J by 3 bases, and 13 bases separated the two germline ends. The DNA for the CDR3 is TGTGCCAGCAGTTCCCACACGGACTTCTACGAGCAGTACTTC. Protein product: CASSSHTDFYEQYF.

The DNA for the CDR3 is TGCGCCAGCAGCTTGGGGGGACAGAGAATCTATGGCTACACCTTC. It is translated as CASSLGGQRIYGYTF. V gene TRBV5-1 combines with J gene TRBJ1-2, with TRBD1 matching 7 bases. CDR1 is SGHRS, CDR2 YFSETQ, per germline. The V segment lost 0 bases and the J segment 4 bases; nucleotides outside the gene matches: 6. The CDR3 runs 15 residues. Using reference TRBV5-1 and TRBJ1-2 for the parts outside the CDR3, the full variable domain is KAGVTQTPRYLIKTRGQQVTLSCSPISGHRSVSWYQQTPGQGLQFLFEYFSETQRNKGNFPGRFSGRQFSNSRSEMNVSTLELGDSALYLCASSLGGQRIYGYTFGSGTRLTVV.

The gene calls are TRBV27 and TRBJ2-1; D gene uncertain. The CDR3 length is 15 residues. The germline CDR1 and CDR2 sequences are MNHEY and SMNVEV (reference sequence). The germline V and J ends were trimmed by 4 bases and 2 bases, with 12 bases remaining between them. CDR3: CASSSPLRAYNEQFF. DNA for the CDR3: TGTGCCAGCAGTTCCCCCCTGAGAGCCTACAATGAGCAGTTCTTC.

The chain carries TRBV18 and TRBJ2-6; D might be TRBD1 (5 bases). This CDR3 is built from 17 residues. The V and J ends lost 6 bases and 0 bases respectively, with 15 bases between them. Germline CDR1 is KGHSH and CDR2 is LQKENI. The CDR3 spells CASSLLGRSSGANVLTF. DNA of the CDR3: TGTGCCAGCTCTCTACTGGGGCGCTCCTCTGGGGCCAACGTCCTGACTTTC.

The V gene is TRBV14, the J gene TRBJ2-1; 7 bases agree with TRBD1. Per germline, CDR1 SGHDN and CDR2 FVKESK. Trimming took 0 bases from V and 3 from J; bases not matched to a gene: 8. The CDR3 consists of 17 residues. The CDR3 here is CASSQDDRATYYNEQFF. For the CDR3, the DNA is TGTGCCAGCAGCCAAGATGACAGGGCGACCTACTACAATGAGCAGTTCTTC.

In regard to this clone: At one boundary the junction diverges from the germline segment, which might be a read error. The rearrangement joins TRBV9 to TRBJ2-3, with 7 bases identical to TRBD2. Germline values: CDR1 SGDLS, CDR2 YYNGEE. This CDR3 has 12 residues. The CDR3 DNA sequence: TGTGCCAGCAGCGCGACAACCGGGAGGAAGAATTTT. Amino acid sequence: CASSATTGRKNF.

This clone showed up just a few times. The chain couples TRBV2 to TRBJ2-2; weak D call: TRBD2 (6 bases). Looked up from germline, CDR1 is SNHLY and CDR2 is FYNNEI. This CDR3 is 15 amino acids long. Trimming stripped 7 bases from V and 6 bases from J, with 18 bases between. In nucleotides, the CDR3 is TGTGCCAGCACCTCACAGCGGGCCGGGGCCGGGGAGCTGTTTTTT. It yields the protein CASTSQRAGAGELFF.

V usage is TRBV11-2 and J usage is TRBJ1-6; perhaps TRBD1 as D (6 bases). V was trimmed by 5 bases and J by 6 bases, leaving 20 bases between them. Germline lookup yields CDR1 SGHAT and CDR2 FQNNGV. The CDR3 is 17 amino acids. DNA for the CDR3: TGTGCCAGCAGCCCAAGGGGGGGCATTTCCCGTAATTCACCCCTCCACTTT. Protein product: CASSPRGGISRNSPLHF.

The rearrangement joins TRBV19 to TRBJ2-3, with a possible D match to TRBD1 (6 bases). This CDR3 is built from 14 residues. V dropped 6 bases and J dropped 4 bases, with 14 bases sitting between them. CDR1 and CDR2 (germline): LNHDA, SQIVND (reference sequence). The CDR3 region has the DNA TGTGCCAGTAGACAGGGAATGGTTGCAGATACGCAGTATTTT. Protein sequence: CASRQGMVADTQYF. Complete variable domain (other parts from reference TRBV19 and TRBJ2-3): DGGITQSPKYLFRKEGQNVTLSCEQNLNHDAMYWYRQDPGQGLRLIYYSQIVNDFQKGDIAEGYSVSREKKESFPLTVTSAQKNPTAFYLCASRQGMVADTQYFGPGTRLTVL.

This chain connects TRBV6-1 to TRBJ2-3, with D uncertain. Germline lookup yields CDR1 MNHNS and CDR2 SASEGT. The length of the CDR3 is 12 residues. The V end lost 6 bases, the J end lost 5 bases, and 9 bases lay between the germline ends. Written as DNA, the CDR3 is TGTGCCAGCAGCCTATGGAGAGATACGCAGTATTTT. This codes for CASSLWRDTQYF.

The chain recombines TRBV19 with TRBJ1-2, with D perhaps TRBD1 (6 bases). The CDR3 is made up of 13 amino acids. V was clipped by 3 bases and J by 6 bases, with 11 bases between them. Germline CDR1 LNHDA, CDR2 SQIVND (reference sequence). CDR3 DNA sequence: TGTGCCAGTAGTATGGGGGCCATAGATGGCTACACCTTC. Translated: CASSMGAIDGYTF. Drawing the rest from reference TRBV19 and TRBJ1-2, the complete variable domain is DGGITQSPKYLFRKEGQNVTLSCEQNLNHDAMYWYRQDPGQGLRLIYYSQIVNDFQKGDIAEGYSVSREKKESFPLTVTSAQKNPTAFYLCASSMGAIDGYTFGSGTRLTVV.

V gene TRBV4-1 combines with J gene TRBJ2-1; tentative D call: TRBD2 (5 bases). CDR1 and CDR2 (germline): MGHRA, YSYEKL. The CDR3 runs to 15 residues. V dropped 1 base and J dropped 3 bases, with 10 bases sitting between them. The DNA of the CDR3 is TGCGCCAGCAGCCAAGTGACGGGAATCTACAATGAGCAGTTCTTC. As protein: CASSQVTGIYNEQFF.

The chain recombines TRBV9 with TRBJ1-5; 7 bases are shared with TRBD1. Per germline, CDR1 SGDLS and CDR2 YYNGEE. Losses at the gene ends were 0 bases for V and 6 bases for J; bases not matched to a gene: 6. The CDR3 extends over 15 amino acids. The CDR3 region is CASSVGGGLGQPQHF. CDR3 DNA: TGTGCCAGCAGCGTAGGAGGGGGCTTAGGTCAGCCCCAGCATTTT.

The CDR3 DNA follows: TGTGCCAGTAGTATGGTTCGAGGGTTCAATGAGCAGTTCTTC. Its protein product is CASSMVRGFNEQFF. V is TRBV19 and J is TRBJ2-1; D might be TRBD2 (5 bases). The germline V gene encodes CDR1 LNHDA and CDR2 SQIVND (reference sequence). Trimming cost V 3 bases and J 6 bases, with 12 bases left between them. There are 14 residues in the CDR3.

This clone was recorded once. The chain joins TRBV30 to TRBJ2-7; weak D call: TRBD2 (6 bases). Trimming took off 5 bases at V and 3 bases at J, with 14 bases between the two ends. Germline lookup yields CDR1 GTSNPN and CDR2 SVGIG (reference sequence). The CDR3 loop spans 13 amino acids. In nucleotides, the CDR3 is TGTGCCTGGTGGGCGGGAAGGGACTACGAGCAGTACTTC. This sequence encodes CAWWAGRDYEQYF.

CDR3 in amino acids: CASSSSGGAFYEQYF. CDR3 nucleotide sequence: TGTGCCAGTAGTAGTAGCGGGGGGGCGTTCTACGAGCAGTACTTC. The chain employs TRBV19 and TRBJ2-7, with TRBD2 identical over 11 bases. Trimming removed 4 bases from V and 3 bases from J; junction bases left unmatched: 5. Germline CDR1 LNHDA, CDR2 SQIVND (reference sequence). CDR3 length: 15 residues.

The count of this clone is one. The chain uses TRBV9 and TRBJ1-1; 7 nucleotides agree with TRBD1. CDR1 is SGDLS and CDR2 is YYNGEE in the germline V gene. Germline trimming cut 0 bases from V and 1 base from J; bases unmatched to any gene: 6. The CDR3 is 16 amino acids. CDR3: CASSVGAGGKNTEAFF. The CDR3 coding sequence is TGTGCCAGCAGCGTAGGGGCAGGGGGGAAGAACACTGAAGCTTTCTTT.